Below, one T cell receptor (beta chain) is given with its context. The antigen is not known. Only in-frame clones appear in the TCRdb table, and some are missing; sequencing was by immunoSEQ multiplex PCR. The repertoire consists of approximately 46,000 clones, with about 74% occurring once and the leading ten covering over 2%. These data belong to a study of OX40 agonist ivuxolimab in advanced cancers. Across the study: Patients received ivuxolimab, an intravenous treatment, every 2 weeks at 0.01 to 10 mg/kg. Study-wide findings and caveats: Which antigen the expanded peripheral T cells recognized is unknown. Within 6 weeks, CD4+ and CD8+ blood T cells expanded clonally at 0.1 to 3.0 mg/kg.

Germline lookup yields CDR1 MNHEY and CDR2 SVGAGI. Trimming took 7 bases from V and 3 from J, leaving 11 bases between them. The length of the CDR3 is 13 residues. The rearrangement links TRBV6-5 to TRBJ2-3; perhaps TRBD2 as D (6 bases). This clonotype was obtained from an adult with an advanced solid tumor such as melanoma, head and neck, liver or kidney cancer. The sequencing used CD4+ or CD8+ T cells sorted from blood, collected in a trial of the OX40 agonist ivuxolimab. The CDR3 nucleotides read TGTGCCAGCAATCCCCGGGGGACAGATACGCAGTATTTT. Translating it yields CASNPRGTDTQYF.